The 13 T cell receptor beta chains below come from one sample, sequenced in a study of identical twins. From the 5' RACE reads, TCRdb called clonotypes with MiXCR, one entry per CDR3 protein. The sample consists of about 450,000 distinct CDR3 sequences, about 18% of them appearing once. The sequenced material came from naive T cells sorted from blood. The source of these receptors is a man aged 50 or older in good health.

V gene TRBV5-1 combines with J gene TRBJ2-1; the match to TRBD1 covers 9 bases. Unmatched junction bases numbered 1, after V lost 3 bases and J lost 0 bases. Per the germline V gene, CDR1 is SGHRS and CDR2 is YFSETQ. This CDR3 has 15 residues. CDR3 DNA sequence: TGCGCCAGCAGCTGGGGACAGGGCTCCTACAATGAGCAGTTCTTC. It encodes CASSWGQGSYNEQFF.

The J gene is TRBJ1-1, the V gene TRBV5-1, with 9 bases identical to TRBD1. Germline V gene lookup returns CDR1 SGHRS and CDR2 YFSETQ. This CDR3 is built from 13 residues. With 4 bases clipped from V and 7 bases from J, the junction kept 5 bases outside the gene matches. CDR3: CASSEGTGNEAFF. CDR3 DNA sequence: TGCGCCAGCAGCGAAGGGACAGGGAATGAAGCTTTCTTT.

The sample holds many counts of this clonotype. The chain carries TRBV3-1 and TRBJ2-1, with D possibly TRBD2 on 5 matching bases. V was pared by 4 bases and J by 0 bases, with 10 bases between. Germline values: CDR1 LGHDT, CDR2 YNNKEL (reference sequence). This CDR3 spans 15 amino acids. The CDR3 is CASSLWTYSYNEQFF. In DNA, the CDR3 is TGTGCCAGCAGCCTCTGGACTTACTCCTACAATGAGCAGTTCTTC.

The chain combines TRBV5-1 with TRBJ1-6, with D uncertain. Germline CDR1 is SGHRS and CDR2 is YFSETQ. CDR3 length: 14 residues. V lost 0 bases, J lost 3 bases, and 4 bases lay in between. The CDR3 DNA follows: TGCGCCAGCAGCTTGGGAGACTATAATTCACCCCTCCACTTT. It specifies CASSLGDYNSPLHF. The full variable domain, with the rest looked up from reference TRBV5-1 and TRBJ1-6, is KAGVTQTPRYLIKTRGQQVTLSCSPISGHRSVSWYQQTPGQGLQFLFEYFSETQRNKGNFPGRFSGRQFSNSRSEMNVSTLELGDSALYLCASSLGDYNSPLHFGNGTRLTVT.

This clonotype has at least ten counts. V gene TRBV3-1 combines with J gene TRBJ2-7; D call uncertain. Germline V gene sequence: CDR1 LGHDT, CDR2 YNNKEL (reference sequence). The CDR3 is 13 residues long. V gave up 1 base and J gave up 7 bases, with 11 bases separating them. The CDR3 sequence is CASSQVKVGEQYF. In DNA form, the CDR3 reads TGTGCCAGCAGCCAAGTAAAGGTGGGAGAGCAGTACTTC.

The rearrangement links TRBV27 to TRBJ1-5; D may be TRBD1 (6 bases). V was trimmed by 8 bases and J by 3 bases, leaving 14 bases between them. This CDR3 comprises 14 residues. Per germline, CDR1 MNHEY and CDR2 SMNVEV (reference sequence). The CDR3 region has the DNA TGTGCCAGCGCGGTGGGGGCGGTCAATCAGCCCCAGCATTTT. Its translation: CASAVGAVNQPQHF.

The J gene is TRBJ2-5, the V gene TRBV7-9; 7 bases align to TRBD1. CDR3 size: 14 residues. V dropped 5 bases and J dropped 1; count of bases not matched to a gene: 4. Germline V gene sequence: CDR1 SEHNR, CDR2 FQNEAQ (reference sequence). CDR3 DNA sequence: TGTGCCAGCAGCGTGGGACAGTCCCAAGAGACCCAGTACTTC. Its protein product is CASSVGQSQETQYF. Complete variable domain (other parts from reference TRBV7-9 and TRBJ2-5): DTGVSQNPRHKITKRGQNVTFRCDPISEHNRLYWYRQTLGQGPEFLTYFQNEAQLEKSRLLSDRFSAERPKGSFSTLEIQRTEQGDSAMYLCASSVGQSQETQYFGPGTRLLVL.

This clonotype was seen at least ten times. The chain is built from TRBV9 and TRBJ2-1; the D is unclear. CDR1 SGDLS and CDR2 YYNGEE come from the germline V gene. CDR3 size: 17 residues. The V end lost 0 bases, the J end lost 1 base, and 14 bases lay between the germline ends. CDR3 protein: CASSVAARLGSYNEQFF. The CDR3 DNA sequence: TGTGCCAGCAGCGTAGCTGCGAGACTTGGGTCCTACAATGAGCAGTTCTTC.

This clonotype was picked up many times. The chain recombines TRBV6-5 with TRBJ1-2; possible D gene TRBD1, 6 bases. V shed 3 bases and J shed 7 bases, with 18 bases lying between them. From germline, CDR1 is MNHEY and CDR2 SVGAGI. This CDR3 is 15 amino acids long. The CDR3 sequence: CASSYSYRGGAGYTF. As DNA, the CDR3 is TGTGCCAGCAGTTATAGCTATCGGGGGGGCGCTGGCTACACCTTC.

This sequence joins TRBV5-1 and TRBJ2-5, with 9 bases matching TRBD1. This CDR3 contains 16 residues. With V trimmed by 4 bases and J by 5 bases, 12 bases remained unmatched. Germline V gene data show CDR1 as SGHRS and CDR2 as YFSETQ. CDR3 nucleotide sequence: TGCGCCAGCAGCGTCTCCGTCGGGACAGGGCGGGAGACCCAGTACTTC. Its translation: CASSVSVGTGRETQYF.

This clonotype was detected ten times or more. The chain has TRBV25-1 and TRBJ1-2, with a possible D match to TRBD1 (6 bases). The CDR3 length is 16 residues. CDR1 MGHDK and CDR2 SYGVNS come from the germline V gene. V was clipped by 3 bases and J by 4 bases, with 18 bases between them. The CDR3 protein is CASSDPNTGFGYGYTF. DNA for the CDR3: TGTGCCAGCAGTGACCCCAACACAGGGTTCGGCTATGGCTACACCTTC.

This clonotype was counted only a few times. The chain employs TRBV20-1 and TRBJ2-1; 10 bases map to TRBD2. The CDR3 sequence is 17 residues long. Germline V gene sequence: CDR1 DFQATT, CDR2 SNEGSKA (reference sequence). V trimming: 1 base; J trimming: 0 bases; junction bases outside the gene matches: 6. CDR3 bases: TGCAGTGCTAGAGGGGGACTAGCGTCAATCTCCTACAATGAGCAGTTCTTC. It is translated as CSARGGLASISYNEQFF.

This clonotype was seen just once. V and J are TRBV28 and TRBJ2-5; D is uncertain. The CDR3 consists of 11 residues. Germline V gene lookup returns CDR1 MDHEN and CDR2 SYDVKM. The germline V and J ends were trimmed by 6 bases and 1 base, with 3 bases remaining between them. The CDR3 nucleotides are TGTGCCAGCAGAGTCCAAGAGACCCAGTACTTC. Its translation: CASRVQETQYF.